This T cell receptor beta chain emerged from a study of T cell changes during pregnancy in multiple sclerosis. This CDR3 is built from 14 residues. The V gene's germline CDR1 is SGHRS and CDR2 YFSETQ. The V gene end was trimmed by 0 bases and the J gene end by 11 bases; junction bases not matched to a gene: 6. Using immunoSEQ multiplex PCR, the repertoire was profiled, and TCRdb retains in-frame clones only, with some absent. The table has tens of thousands of clones, 80% to 95% seen once. The starting material was peripheral blood, obtained in the first trimester of pregnancy. The TCR originated in a female donor with multiple sclerosis, enrolled in a pregnancy study. The chain couples TRBV5-1 to TRBJ1-1; TRBD1 matches at 11 bases. This CDR3 is CASSLGGTGGLAFF. The CDR3 nucleotides read TGCGCCAGCAGCTTGGGAGGGACAGGGGGGTTGGCTTTCTTT.